This section outlines one T cell receptor (beta chain) sequence together with its context. Antigen: not known. This likely came from a read error, as a far larger clone is one base away. The sample belongs to a study of shared clonotypes between healthy human individuals. The study, taken as a whole, reports: Since donors were few, the genetic and exposure-history diversity represented was limited.

V was pared by 4 bases and J by 1 base, with 14 bases between. The CDR3 extends over 16 amino acids. In germline, CDR1 is MDHEN, CDR2 SYDVKM. The data were produced by immunoSEQ multiplex PCR, yet TCRdb's version contains in-frame clones alone and is incomplete. Among more than 400,000 clones listed, roughly 80% were seen once. This TCR was sampled from a woman between 40 and 50 years old in good health. Some clones in this sample may be carry-over from other donors' samples. What was sequenced was PBMCs. J is TRBJ2-1 and V is TRBV28; D may be TRBD2 (5 bases). The CDR3 DNA reads TGTGCCAGCAGTTACCCTCGCGGAGGTTCCTACAATGAGCAGTTCTTC. It specifies CASSYPRGGSYNEQFF.